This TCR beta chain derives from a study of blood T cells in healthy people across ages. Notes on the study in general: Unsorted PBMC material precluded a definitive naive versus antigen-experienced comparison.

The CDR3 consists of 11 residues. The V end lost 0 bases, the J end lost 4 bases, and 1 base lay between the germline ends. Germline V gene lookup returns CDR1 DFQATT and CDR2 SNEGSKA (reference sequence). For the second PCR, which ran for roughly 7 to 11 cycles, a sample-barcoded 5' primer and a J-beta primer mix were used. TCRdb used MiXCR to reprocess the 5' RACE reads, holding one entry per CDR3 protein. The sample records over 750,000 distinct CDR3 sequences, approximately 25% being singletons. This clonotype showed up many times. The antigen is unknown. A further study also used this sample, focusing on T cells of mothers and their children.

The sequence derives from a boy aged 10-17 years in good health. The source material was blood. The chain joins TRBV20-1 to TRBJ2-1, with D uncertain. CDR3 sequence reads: CSARDYNEQFF. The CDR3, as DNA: TGCAGTGCTAGAGATTACAATGAGCAGTTCTTC.